This entry lists 10 T cell receptor beta chains sequenced from one sample in a study of control samples from healthy donors and cancer patients. Produced via immunoSEQ multiplex PCR; TCRdb's table is partial and in-frame only. The profile shows 100,000 or so clones, around nine tenths of them singletons. Material: blood. These receptors all come from a man aged 30 to 45 in good health.

This clone came up a few times. The CDR3 protein is CASSLGLAGGDYEQYF. The CDR3 DNA follows: TGCGCCAGCAGCCTGGGACTAGCGGGAGGGGACTACGAGCAGTACTTC. The chain employs TRBV5-1 and TRBJ2-7; 16 bases line up with TRBD2. The CDR3 is 16 residues long. The germline CDR1 and CDR2 sequences are SGHRS and YFSETQ. V gave up 4 bases and J gave up 3 bases; unmatched junction bases: 4.

The chain's CDR3 is CASSLTVYSGNTIYF. CDR3 nucleotides: TGCGCCAGCAGCTTGACAGTGTACTCTGGAAACACCATATATTTT. The chain combines TRBV5-1 with TRBJ1-3; D call uncertain. Trimming took 1 base from V and 0 from J, leaving 8 bases between them. The CDR3 has 15 residues. Germline V gene data show CDR1 as SGHRS and CDR2 as YFSETQ.

V usage is TRBV7-9 and J usage is TRBJ2-7, with TRBD1 as a possible D gene (6 bases). Germline lookup yields CDR1 SEHNR and CDR2 FQNEAQ (reference sequence). CDR3 length equals 17 residues. Trimming cost V 3 bases and J 7 bases, with 25 bases left between them. CDR3 protein: CASSLLDHRAREFEQYV. CDR3 in DNA: TGTGCCAGCAGCTTGTTGGACCACAGGGCCCGCGAGTTTGAGCAGTACGTC.

The rearrangement joins TRBV5-4 to TRBJ1-6; a weak D match, TRBD1 (5 bases). Germline-derived CDR1 and CDR2 are SGHNT and YYREEE (reference sequence). The CDR3 loop spans 17 amino acids. The germline V and J ends were trimmed by 0 bases and 4 bases, with 14 bases remaining between them. CDR3 bases: TGTGCCAGCAGCTTGGCGGGCACCGGGGGGTATAATTCACCCCTCCACTTT. This sequence encodes CASSLAGTGGYNSPLHF.

The chain couples TRBV6-6 to TRBJ2-1; 9 nucleotides agree with TRBD2. The germline CDR1 and CDR2 sequences are MNHNY and SVGAGI (reference sequence). This CDR3 comprises 16 residues. Losses at the gene ends were 3 bases for V and 4 bases for J; bases not matched to a gene: 7. The CDR3 nucleotides are TGTGCCAGCAGTTATCTTGGCGGGAGGGGGTACAATGAGCAGTTCTTC. This translates into CASSYLGGRGYNEQFF.

The gene calls are TRBV6-5 and TRBJ1-5, with D possibly matching TRBD1 (6 bases). V dropped 4 bases and J dropped 1 base, with 11 bases sitting between them. The CDR3 length is 15 residues. Germline V gives CDR1 MNHEY, CDR2 SVGAGI. As DNA, the CDR3 is TGTGCCAGCAGTTCAGGGGCCCTGAGCAATCAGCCCCAGCATTTT. Residues: CASSSGALSNQPQHF.

The chain carries TRBV18 and TRBJ1-6; D is unresolved. There are 18 residues in the CDR3. Germline lookup yields CDR1 KGHSH and CDR2 LQKENI. With 3 bases removed from V and 7 bases from J, the gap between germline ends came to 22 bases. CDR3 sequence reads: CASSPDAGSPVENSPLHF. The CDR3 DNA reads TGTGCCAGCTCACCCGACGCGGGCAGTCCAGTGGAGAATTCACCCCTCCACTTT.

This clone was seen once. The V gene is TRBV3-1 (or the pseudogene TRBV3-2), the J gene TRBJ2-3; perhaps TRBD1 as D (5 bases). The CDR3 is 15 amino acids. In germline, CDR1 is LGHDT, CDR2 YNNKEL (reference sequence). V lost 3 bases and J lost 1, with 11 bases in between. The CDR3 is CASSHRWGGTDTQYF. CDR3 coding DNA: TGTGCCAGCAGCCATCGCTGGGGCGGCACAGATACGCAGTATTTT.

The rearrangement links TRBV3-1 (or the pseudogene TRBV3-2) to TRBJ1-2; a weak D match, TRBD1 (6 bases). The CDR3 is 16 residues long. V was pared by 3 bases and J by 2 bases, with 16 bases between. CDR1 is LGHDT, CDR2 YNNKEL, per germline (reference sequence). CDR3 sequence (DNA): TGTGCCAGCAGCCACCCCGGGACACCTGCCAACTATGGCTACACCTTC. Amino acid sequence: CASSHPGTPANYGYTF.

With regard to this clone: The junction departs from the called germline gene at one end, perhaps through a read error. The chain couples TRBV6-6 to TRBJ2-3, with D unclear. In germline, CDR1 is MNHNY, CDR2 SVGAGI (reference sequence). The length of the CDR3 is 11 residues. The CDR3 sequence: CASSYTYTQYF. DNA of the CDR3: TGTGCCAGCAGTTACACATATACGCAGTATTTT.